Sequencing of this TCR beta chain was carried out in a study of PD-1 blockade in mismatch repair-deficient tumors. Libraries were prepared by immunoSEQ multiplex PCR; TCRdb keeps only in-frame clonotypes and omits some of them. This table has some 100,000 clones, 82% appearing once. Losses at the gene ends were 7 bases for V and 5 bases for J; bases not matched to a gene: 9. CDR1 and CDR2 from the germline V gene are LNHDA and SQIVND (reference sequence). The CDR3 sequence is 16 residues long. The material was peripheral blood, obtained about eight months after starting pembrolizumab. J is TRBJ2-2 and V is TRBV19; 11 nucleotides agree with TRBD2. The clonotype originates from an adult with mismatch repair-deficient cancer. The CDR3 DNA is TGTGCCAGTACCAGCCTTAGCGGGAGGGGAACCGGGGAGCTGTTTTTT. Its protein is CASTSLSGRGTGELFF.